This T cell receptor (beta chain) was profiled in a study of T cell responses to AZD1222 COVID-19 vaccine. General observations from the study: The CD4 TCRs associated with vaccination extended across spike and predominated at 160-218 and 743-854.

V dropped 0 bases and J dropped 4 bases, with 6 bases sitting between them. Germline CDR1 and CDR2: ENHRY and SYGVKD. The CDR3 is 13 residues long. Repertoires were generated with immunoSEQ multiplex PCR, while TCRdb's copy carries only in-frame clones and drops some. Found here are more than 110,000 clones, roughly 90% of them singletons; the top ten hold more than 5%. In its sample, this clone was seen a few times. What it binds is not known. The specimen was peripheral blood, collected on day 0 of AZD1222 vaccination. The chain carries TRBV10-3 and TRBJ1-2; D not certain. This sequence originates from an adult in good health. CDR3 sequence reads: CAISESNTYGYTF. The CDR3 DNA sequence: TGTGCCATCAGTGAGTCTAATACCTATGGCTACACCTTC.